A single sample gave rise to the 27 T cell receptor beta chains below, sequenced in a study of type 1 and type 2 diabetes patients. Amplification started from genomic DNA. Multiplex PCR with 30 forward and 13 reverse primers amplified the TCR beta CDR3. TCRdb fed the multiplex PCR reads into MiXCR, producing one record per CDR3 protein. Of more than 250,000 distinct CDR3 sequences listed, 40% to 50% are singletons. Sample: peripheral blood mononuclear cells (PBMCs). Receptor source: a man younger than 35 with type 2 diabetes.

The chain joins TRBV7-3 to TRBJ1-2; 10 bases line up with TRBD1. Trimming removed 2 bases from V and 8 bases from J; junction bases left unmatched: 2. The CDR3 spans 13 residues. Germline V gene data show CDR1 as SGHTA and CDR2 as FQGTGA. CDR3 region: CASSLGTGDGYTF. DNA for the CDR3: TGTGCCAGCAGCTTAGGGACAGGGGACGGCTACACCTTC.

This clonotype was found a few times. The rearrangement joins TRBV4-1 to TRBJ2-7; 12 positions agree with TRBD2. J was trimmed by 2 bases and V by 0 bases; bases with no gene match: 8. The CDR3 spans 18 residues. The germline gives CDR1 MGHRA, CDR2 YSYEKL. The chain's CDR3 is CASSQEGGLAGETYEQYF. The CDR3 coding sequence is TGCGCCAGCAGCCAAGAGGGGGGACTAGCGGGCGAAACCTACGAGCAGTACTTC.

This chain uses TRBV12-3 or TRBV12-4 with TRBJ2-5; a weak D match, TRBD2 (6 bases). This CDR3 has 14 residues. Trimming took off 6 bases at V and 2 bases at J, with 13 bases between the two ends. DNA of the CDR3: TGTGCCAGCAGGGGCGGGGACGGACAAGAGACCCAGTACTTC. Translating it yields CASRGGDGQETQYF.

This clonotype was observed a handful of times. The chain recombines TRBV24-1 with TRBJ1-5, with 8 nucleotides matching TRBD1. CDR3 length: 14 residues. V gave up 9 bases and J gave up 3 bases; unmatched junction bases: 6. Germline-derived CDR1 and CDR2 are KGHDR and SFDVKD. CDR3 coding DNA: TGTGCCACCGGGACGGGACAGGCCAATCAGCCCCAGCATTTT. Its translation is CATGTGQANQPQHF.

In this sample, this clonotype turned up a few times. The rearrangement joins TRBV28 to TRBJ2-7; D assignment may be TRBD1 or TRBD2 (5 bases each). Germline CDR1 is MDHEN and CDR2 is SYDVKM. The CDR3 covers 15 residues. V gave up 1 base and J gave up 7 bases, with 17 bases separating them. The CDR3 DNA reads TGTGCCAGCAGTTTATTCGGGACGGCCCTTCTGGAGCAGTACTTC. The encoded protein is CASSLFGTALLEQYF.

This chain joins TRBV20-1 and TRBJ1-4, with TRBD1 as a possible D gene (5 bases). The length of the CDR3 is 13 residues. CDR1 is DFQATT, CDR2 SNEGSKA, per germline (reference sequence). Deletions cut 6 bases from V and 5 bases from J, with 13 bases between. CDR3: CSAEDKRNEKLFF. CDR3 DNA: TGCAGTGCGGAGGACAAACGGAATGAAAAACTGTTTTTT.

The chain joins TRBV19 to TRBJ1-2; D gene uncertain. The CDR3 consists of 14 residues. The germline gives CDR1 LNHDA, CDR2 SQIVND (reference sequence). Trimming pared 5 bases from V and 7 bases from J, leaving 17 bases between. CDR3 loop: CASSFTPDTRGYTF. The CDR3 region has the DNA TGTGCCAGTAGTTTCACCCCGGATACCCGTGGCTACACCTTC.

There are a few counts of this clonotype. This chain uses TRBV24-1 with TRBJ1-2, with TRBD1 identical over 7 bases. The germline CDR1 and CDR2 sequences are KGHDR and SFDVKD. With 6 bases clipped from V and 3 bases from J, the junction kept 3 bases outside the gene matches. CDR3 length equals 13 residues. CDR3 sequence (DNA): TGTGCCACCAGTAACACAGGGGACTATGGCTACACCTTC. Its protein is CATSNTGDYGYTF.

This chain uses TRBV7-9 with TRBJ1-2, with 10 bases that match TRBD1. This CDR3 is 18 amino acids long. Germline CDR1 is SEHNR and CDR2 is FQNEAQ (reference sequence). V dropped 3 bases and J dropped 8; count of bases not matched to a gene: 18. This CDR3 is CASSLAGSARDRGSGYTF. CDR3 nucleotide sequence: TGTGCCAGCAGCTTGGCTGGGTCGGCCCGGGACAGGGGCAGCGGCTACACCTTC. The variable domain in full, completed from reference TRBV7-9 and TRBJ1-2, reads DTGVSQNPRHKITKRGQNVTFRCDPISEHNRLYWYRQTLGQGPEFLTYFQNEAQLEKSRLLSDRFSAERPKGSFSTLEIQRTEQGDSAMYLCASSLAGSARDRGSGYTFGSGTRLTVV.

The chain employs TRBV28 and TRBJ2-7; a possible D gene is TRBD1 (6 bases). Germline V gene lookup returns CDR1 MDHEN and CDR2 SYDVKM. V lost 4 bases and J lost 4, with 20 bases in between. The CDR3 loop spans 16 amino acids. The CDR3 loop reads CASSSERAGTGYEQYF. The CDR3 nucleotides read TGTGCCAGCAGTTCGGAACGCGCGGGCACAGGGTACGAGCAGTACTTC. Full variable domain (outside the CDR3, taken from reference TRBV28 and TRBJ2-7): DVKVTQSSRYLVKRTGEKVFLECVQDMDHENMFWYRQDPGLGLRLIYFSYDVKMKEKGDIPEGYSVSREKKERFSLILESASTNQTSMYLCASSSERAGTGYEQYFGPGTRLTVT.

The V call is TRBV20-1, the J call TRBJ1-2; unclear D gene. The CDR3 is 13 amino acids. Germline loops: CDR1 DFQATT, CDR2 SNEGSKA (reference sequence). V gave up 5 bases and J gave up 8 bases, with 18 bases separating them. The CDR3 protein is CSAREYGLQGYTF. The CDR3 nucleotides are TGCAGTGCTCGGGAATATGGTCTCCAGGGCTACACCTTC.

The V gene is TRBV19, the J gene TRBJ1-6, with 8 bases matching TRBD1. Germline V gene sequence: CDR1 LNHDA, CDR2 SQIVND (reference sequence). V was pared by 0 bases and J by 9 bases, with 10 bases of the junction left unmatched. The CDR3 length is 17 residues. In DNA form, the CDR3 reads TGTGCCAGTAGTATAGACACAGGGGGTGTTGGATTTTCACCCCTCCACTTT. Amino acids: CASSIDTGGVGFSPLHF.

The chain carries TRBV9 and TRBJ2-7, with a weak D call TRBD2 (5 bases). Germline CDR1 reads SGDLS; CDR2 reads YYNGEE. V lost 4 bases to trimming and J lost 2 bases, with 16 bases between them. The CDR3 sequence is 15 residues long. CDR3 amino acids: CASSPSGLYAYEQYF. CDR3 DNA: TGTGCCAGCAGCCCGTCGGGATTATATGCCTACGAGCAGTACTTC.

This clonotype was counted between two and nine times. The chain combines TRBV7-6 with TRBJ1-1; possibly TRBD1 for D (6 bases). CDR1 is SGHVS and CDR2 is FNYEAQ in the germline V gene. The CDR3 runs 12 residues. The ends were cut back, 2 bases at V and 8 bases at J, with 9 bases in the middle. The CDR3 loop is CASSLRGGEAFF. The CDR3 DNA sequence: TGTGCCAGCAGCTTACGAGGGGGGGAAGCTTTCTTT.

CDR3 loop: CASSSARGYEQYF. The CDR3 DNA reads TGTGCCAGCAGCTCGGCCAGGGGGTACGAGCAGTACTTC. The rearrangement uses TRBV6-1 and TRBJ2-7; the match to TRBD1 covers 7 bases. CDR3 length: 13 amino acids. After removal of 6 bases from V and 4 bases from J, the junction contained 6 bases not matched to a gene. The germline V gene encodes CDR1 MNHNS and CDR2 SASEGT.

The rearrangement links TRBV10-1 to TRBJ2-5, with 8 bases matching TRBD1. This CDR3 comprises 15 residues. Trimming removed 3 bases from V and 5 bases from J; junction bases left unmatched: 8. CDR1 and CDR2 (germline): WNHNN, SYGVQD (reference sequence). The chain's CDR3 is CASSDPADRVETQYF. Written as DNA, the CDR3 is TGCGCCAGCAGTGACCCGGCGGACAGGGTGGAGACCCAGTACTTC.

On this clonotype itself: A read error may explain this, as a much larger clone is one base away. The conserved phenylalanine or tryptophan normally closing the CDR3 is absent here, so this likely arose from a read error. The CDR3 spells CASSESIGDRTEAFL. Here the CDR3 DNA reads TGCGCCAGCAGTGAGTCGATTGGAGATAGGACTGAAGCTTTCCTT. The chain employs TRBV10-1 and TRBJ1-1; D gene ambiguous. Germline V gene lookup returns CDR1 WNHNN and CDR2 SYGVQD (reference sequence). V was cut by 0 bases and J by 5 bases, with 13 bases left in between. The CDR3 consists of 15 residues.

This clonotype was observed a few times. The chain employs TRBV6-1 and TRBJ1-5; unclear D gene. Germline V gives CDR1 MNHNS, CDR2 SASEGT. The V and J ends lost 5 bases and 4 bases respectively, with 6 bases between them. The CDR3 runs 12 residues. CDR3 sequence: CASSPPNQPQHF. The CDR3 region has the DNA TGTGCCAGCAGTCCACCGAATCAGCCCCAGCATTTT.

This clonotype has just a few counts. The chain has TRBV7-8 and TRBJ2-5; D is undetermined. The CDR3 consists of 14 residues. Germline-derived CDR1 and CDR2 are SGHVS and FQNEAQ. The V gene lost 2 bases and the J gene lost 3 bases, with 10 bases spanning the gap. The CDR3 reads CASSLLRKEETQYF. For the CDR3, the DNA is TGTGCCAGCAGCTTACTACGAAAGGAAGAGACCCAGTACTTC.

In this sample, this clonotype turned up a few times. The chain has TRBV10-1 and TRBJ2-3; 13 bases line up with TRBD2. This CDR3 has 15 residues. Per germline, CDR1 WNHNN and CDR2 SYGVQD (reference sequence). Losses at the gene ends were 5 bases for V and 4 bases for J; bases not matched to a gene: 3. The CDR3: CASSRTSGGADTQYF. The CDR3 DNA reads TGCGCCAGCAGTCGGACTAGCGGGGGTGCAGATACGCAGTATTTT.

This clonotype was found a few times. The CDR3 sequence is CASTRDSYEQYF. CDR3 nucleotides: TGTGCCAGCACCCGGGACAGCTACGAGCAGTACTTC. The gene calls are TRBV12-3 or TRBV12-4 and TRBJ2-7; 7 positions match TRBD1. This CDR3 is built from 12 residues. Trimming took 7 bases from V and 3 from J; bases not matched to a gene: 3.

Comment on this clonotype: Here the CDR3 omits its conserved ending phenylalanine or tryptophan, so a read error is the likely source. The CDR3 reads CASKTGGANTEAFL. DNA for the CDR3: TGTGCCAGCAAGACAGGGGGCGCGAACACTGAAGCTTTCCTT. The V call is TRBV19, the J call TRBJ1-1; 10 bases are shared with TRBD1. The CDR3 consists of 14 residues. The junction had 5 bases not matched to a gene; V was cut back by 9 bases and J by 1 base. Germline assignment: CDR1 LNHDA and CDR2 SQIVND (reference sequence).

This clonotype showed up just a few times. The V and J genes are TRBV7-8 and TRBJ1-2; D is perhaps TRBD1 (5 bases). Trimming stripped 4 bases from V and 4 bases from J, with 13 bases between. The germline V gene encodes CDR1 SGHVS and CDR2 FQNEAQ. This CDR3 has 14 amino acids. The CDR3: CASSSSRQSYGYTF. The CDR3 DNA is TGTGCCAGCAGCTCGAGTCGACAGAGCTATGGCTACACCTTC.

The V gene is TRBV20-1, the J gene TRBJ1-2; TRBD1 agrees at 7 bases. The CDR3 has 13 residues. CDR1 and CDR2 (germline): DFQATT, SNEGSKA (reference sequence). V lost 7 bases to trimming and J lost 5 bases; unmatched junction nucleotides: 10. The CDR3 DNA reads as TGCAGTGTCACAGGGGTTCGTCGGTATGGCTACACCTTC. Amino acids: CSVTGVRRYGYTF.

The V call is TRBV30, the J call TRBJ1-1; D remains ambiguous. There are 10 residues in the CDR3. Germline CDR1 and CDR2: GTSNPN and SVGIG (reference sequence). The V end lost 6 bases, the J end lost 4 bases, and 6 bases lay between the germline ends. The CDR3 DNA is TGTGCCTGTTCTGGCACTGAAGCTTTCTTT. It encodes CACSGTEAFF.

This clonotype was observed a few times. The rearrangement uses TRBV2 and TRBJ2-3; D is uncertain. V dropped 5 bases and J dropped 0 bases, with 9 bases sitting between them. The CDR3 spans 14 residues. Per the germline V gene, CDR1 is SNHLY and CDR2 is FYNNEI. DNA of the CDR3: TGTGCCAGCAGTCCGACGCAGAGCACAGATACGCAGTATTTT. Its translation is CASSPTQSTDTQYF.

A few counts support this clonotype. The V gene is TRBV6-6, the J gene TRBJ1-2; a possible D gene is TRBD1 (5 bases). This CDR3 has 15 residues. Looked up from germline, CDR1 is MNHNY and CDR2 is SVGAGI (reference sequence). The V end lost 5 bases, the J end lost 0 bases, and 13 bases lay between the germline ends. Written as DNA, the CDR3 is TGTGCCAGCAGTGGGAGACAGTTAGCTAACTATGGCTACACCTTC. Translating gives CASSGRQLANYGYTF.